One and the same sample provided the 28 T cell receptor beta chains below, sequenced in a study of healthy donors' naive CD4 and CD8 T cells (dated by TCRdb to between 2015 and 2017). TCRdb names 454 GS FLX Titanium as the instrument used. A previously published linear amplification protocol was used to build TCR libraries from around 500 ng of total RNA. TCRdb took the public reads, trimmed them with fastp at Q25, ran MiXCR for clone calling and kept in-frame beta chains. Each entry merges the rows of one CDR3 protein and shows their most common DNA and genes. The sample table records some 190,000 distinct CDR3 sequences; around 74% of these occur just once. About 2.3% of the sample is taken by the ten largest. Specimen: naive CD4+ and CD8+ T cells sorted from blood, pooled from several donors. This specimen's cell subset or site label, interpreted: FACS-sorted naive CD4+ (CD45RO-CD45RA+) and naive CD8+ (CD45RA+CD27bright) T cells. The receptors shown here come from a pool of human donors in good health; the sample pools cells from several healthy donors.

This clonotype was counted once. The chain joins TRBV29-1 to TRBJ2-2; TRBD2 might be the D (6 bases). CDR1 SQVTM and CDR2 ANQGSEA come from the germline V gene. This CDR3 comprises 13 residues. Trimming removed 4 bases at V and 7 bases at J, with 13 bases between. The CDR3 region has the DNA TGCAGCGTTGGGCGACTAGACGGCGGGGAGCTGTTTTTT. Translating gives CSVGRLDGGELFF.

This chain connects TRBV18 to TRBJ2-7, with 7 positions matching TRBD2. This CDR3 comprises 14 residues. V shed 1 base, J shed 3 bases, and the junction held 3 bases outside the gene matches. Germline CDR1 and CDR2: KGHSH and LQKENI. The DNA of the CDR3 is TGTGCCAGCTCACCACTGCCTAGCGGCTACGAGCAGTACGTC. Translated: CASSPLPSGYEQYV.

This chain uses TRBV29-1 with TRBJ1-1; D unresolved. Trimming removed 2 bases from V and 2 bases from J, with 9 bases in between. The length of the CDR3 is 13 residues. Germline V gene data show CDR1 as SQVTM and CDR2 as ANQGSEA. CDR3 DNA sequence: TGCAGCGTTGAACACGGGAGCAACACTGAAGCTTTCTTT. Protein: CSVEHGSNTEAFF.

This chain joins TRBV5-6 and TRBJ2-3; a possible D gene is TRBD1 (5 bases). Germline V gives CDR1 SGHDT, CDR2 YYEEEE. CDR3 length: 14 amino acids. The germline V and J ends were trimmed by 1 base and 4 bases, with 10 bases remaining between them. CDR3 DNA sequence: TGTGCCAGCAGCTTGCCTGGGGCGGCAGATACGCAGTATTTT. Residues: CASSLPGAADTQYF. The full variable domain, its missing parts supplied by reference TRBV5-6 and TRBJ2-3, is DAGVTQSPTHLIKTRGQQVTLRCSPKSGHDTVSWYQQALGQGPQFIFQYYEEEERQRGNFPDRFSGHQFPNYSSELNVNALLLGDSALYLCASSLPGAADTQYFGPGTRLTVL.

This sequence joins TRBV2 and TRBJ2-7; 10 bases match TRBD1. The junction had 8 bases not matched to a gene; V was cut back by 8 bases and J by 4 bases. The germline V gene has CDR1 SNHLY and CDR2 FYNNEI. CDR3 length: 14 amino acids. CDR3 in DNA: TGTGCCAGCGGATGGGACAGGGGTTTGTACGAGCAGTACTTC. Translated: CASGWDRGLYEQYF.

This chain connects TRBV6-1 to TRBJ2-6; D call uncertain. Germline values: CDR1 MNHNS, CDR2 SASEGT. V dropped 6 bases and J dropped 0 bases, with 3 bases sitting between them. The CDR3 consists of 13 residues. The CDR3 DNA reads TGTGCCAGCAGGCTCTCTGGGGCCAACGTCCTGACTTTC. Protein: CASRLSGANVLTF.

This rearrangement joins TRBV12-3 or TRBV12-4 to TRBJ2-7, with 8 bases fitting TRBD2. V shed 5 bases and J 2 bases; nucleotides not matched to a gene: 11. There are 16 residues in the CDR3. Here the CDR3 DNA reads TGTGCCAGCAGTCCGAGGGGAGCGGGAGTCACCTACGAGCAGTACTTC. This encodes CASSPRGAGVTYEQYF.

V is TRBV5-1 and J is TRBJ1-2; no firm D call. V lost 3 bases and J lost 2, with 5 bases in between. This CDR3 has 12 residues. Germline CDR1 and CDR2: SGHRS and YFSETQ. Here the CDR3 reads CASSSGNYGYTF. CDR3 sequence (DNA): TGCGCCAGCAGCTCCGGGAACTATGGCTACACCTTC.

This clonotype was observed a single time. The genes are TRBV20-1 and TRBJ2-3; 7 bases agree with TRBD2. The germline CDR1 and CDR2 sequences are DFQATT and SNEGSKA (reference sequence). Germline trimming cut 3 bases from V and 6 bases from J; bases unmatched to any gene: 21. The CDR3 is 18 amino acids. The DNA of the CDR3 is TGCAGTGCTAGTTCGATTCGAACGGGGGGTCCCCCAGCGGATACGCAGTATTTT. Translating gives CSASSIRTGGPPADTQYF.

V is TRBV19 and J is TRBJ2-7; D remains ambiguous. Germline CDR1 LNHDA, CDR2 SQIVND (reference sequence). The CDR3 covers 15 residues. Trimming cost V 5 bases and J 0 bases, with 14 bases left between them. The CDR3 region has the DNA TGTGCCAGTAGTCCTCAGGTGTGGGGCTCCTACGAGCAGTACTTC. Protein sequence: CASSPQVWGSYEQYF. Combining the CDR3 with reference TRBV19 and TRBJ2-7 gives the whole variable domain DGGITQSPKYLFRKEGQNVTLSCEQNLNHDAMYWYRQDPGQGLRLIYYSQIVNDFQKGDIAEGYSVSREKKESFPLTVTSAQKNPTAFYLCASSPQVWGSYEQYFGPGTRLTVT.

This clonotype was counted once. The chain combines TRBV19 with TRBJ2-7; D call uncertain. Trimming removed 6 bases at V and 1 base at J, with 10 bases between. This CDR3 is 13 amino acids long. CDR1 and CDR2 from the germline V gene are LNHDA and SQIVND (reference sequence). CDR3 loop: CASRNTVSYEQYF. The CDR3 DNA is TGTGCCAGTAGAAATACAGTTTCCTACGAGCAGTACTTC. The variable domain in full, completed from reference TRBV19 and TRBJ2-7, reads DGGITQSPKYLFRKEGQNVTLSCEQNLNHDAMYWYRQDPGQGLRLIYYSQIVNDFQKGDIAEGYSVSREKKESFPLTVTSAQKNPTAFYLCASRNTVSYEQYFGPGTRLTVT.

The rearrangement uses TRBV5-1 and TRBJ1-1; no clear D gene. The CDR3 contains 16 residues. Germline-derived CDR1 and CDR2 are SGHRS and YFSETQ. Trimming pared 1 base from V and 1 base from J, leaving 14 bases between. CDR3 sequence reads: CASSLYAGRPNTEAFF. Written as DNA, the CDR3 is TGCGCCAGCAGCTTGTATGCTGGGCGGCCGAACACTGAAGCTTTCTTT. Full variable domain (missing parts from reference TRBV5-1 and TRBJ1-1): KAGVTQTPRYLIKTRGQQVTLSCSPISGHRSVSWYQQTPGQGLQFLFEYFSETQRNKGNFPGRFSGRQFSNSRSEMNVSTLELGDSALYLCASSLYAGRPNTEAFFGQGTRLTVV.

The chain has TRBV6-5 and TRBJ1-6; 8 positions agree with TRBD1. Germline CDR1 and CDR2: MNHEY and SVGAGI. The CDR3 is 14 amino acids. Germline trimming cut 6 bases from V and 7 bases from J; bases unmatched to any gene: 5. The CDR3 DNA reads as TGTGCCAGCAGAAACAGGGGGGAGAATTCACCCCTCCACTTT. This gives the protein CASRNRGENSPLHF.

The chain combines TRBV12-3 or TRBV12-4 with TRBJ2-5; perhaps TRBD1 as D (6 bases). CDR3 length equals 14 residues. Trimming removed 3 bases from V and 1 base from J, with 9 bases in between. Written as DNA, the CDR3 is TGTGCCAGCAGTTTGGGGGCGGGCCAAGAGACCCAGTACTTC. The encoded protein is CASSLGAGQETQYF.

The chain carries TRBV27 and TRBJ2-3; TRBD2 agrees at 9 bases. Germline CDR1 reads MNHEY; CDR2 reads SMNVEV (reference sequence). This CDR3 is 13 amino acids long. Losses at the gene ends were 5 bases for V and 3 bases for J; bases not matched to a gene: 0. As DNA, the CDR3 is TGTGCCAGCAGTGGACTAGCGACAGATACGCAGTATTTT. It codes for CASSGLATDTQYF.

J is TRBJ2-1 and V is TRBV6-5; 10 bases map to TRBD2. The CDR3 has 14 amino acids. CDR1 is MNHEY and CDR2 is SVGAGI in the germline V gene. V gave up 1 base and J gave up 6 bases; unmatched junction bases: 0. The CDR3 reads CASSYWTSGNEQFF. CDR3 coding DNA: TGTGCCAGCAGTTACTGGACTAGCGGCAATGAGCAGTTCTTC.

The rearrangement joins TRBV27 to TRBJ2-1, with 8 nucleotides matching TRBD1. CDR1 and CDR2 (germline): MNHEY, SMNVEV (reference sequence). The J segment lost 5 bases and the V segment lost 6 bases, leaving 9 bases of the junction unmatched. The CDR3 contains 15 residues. The CDR3 DNA sequence: TGTGCCAGCAGGGACGGACAGGGCATGCACAATGAGCAGTTCTTC. Its translation: CASRDGQGMHNEQFF.

The chain is built from TRBV5-6 and TRBJ1-1; TRBD1 matches 8 bases. This CDR3 has 16 residues. Trimming took 4 bases from V and 1 from J; bases not matched to a gene: 9. Germline V lookup: CDR1 SGHDT, CDR2 YYEEEE. The CDR3 loop reads CASSPDQGARNTEAFF. The CDR3 region has the DNA TGTGCCAGCAGCCCAGATCAGGGGGCGCGGAACACTGAAGCTTTCTTT.

The V call is TRBV5-1, the J call TRBJ1-2; perhaps TRBD1 as D (6 bases). Germline-derived CDR1 and CDR2 are SGHRS and YFSETQ. The CDR3 has 14 residues. The V end lost 0 bases, the J end lost 2 bases, and 8 bases lay between the germline ends. The CDR3 is CASSLAGANYGYTF. CDR3 coding DNA: TGCGCCAGCAGCTTGGCAGGGGCAAACTATGGCTACACCTTC.

The chain combines TRBV19 with TRBJ2-5; D possibly matches TRBD1 or TRBD2 (5 bases each). Trimming pared 3 bases from V and 0 bases from J, leaving 20 bases between. The CDR3 spans 18 residues. The germline gives CDR1 LNHDA, CDR2 SQIVND (reference sequence). CDR3 bases: TGTGCCAGTAGTATTCGTGTGTGGGGAGACAGTAACCAAGAGACCCAGTACTTC. Amino acids: CASSIRVWGDSNQETQYF.

V usage is TRBV5-7 and J usage is TRBJ2-7, with 11 bases identical to TRBD2. TRBV5-7 is an ORF, and what it does is uncertain. CDR3 size: 18 residues. J was trimmed by 4 bases and V by 2 bases; bases with no gene match: 14. DNA of the CDR3: TGTGCCAGCAGCTTTCTAATAGCGGGAGGGCTGGAAGCTTACGAGCAGTACTTC. This gives the protein CASSFLIAGGLEAYEQYF.

The rearrangement uses TRBV29-1 and TRBJ2-5; D gene ambiguous. There are 10 residues in the CDR3. Looked up from germline, CDR1 is SQVTM and CDR2 is ANQGSEA. Between the trimmed V and J ends, which lost 6 bases and 1 base, there was a span of 3 bases. The DNA for the CDR3 is TGCAGCGTGTTCCAAGAGACCCAGTACTTC. Its protein is CSVFQETQYF.

This chain uses TRBV10-3 with TRBJ2-7, with a possible D match to TRBD2 (6 bases). The CDR3 is made up of 15 amino acids. Germline-derived CDR1 and CDR2 are ENHRY and SYGVKD. The V gene lost 6 bases and the J gene lost 5 bases, with 20 bases spanning the gap. The CDR3 coding sequence is TGTGCCATCAGACCCCTGGGGCTCCGGGAGAACGAGCAGTACTTC. Translated: CAIRPLGLRENEQYF.

The chain recombines TRBV5-5 with TRBJ2-7; 8 bases are shared with TRBD1. CDR1 and CDR2 from the germline V gene are SGHKS and YYEKEE (reference sequence). With 3 bases clipped from V and 0 bases from J, the junction kept 5 bases outside the gene matches. CDR3 size: 15 residues. In DNA, the CDR3 is TGTGCCAGCAGCTGGACAGGGCTAAGCTCCTACGAGCAGTACTTC. This translates into CASSWTGLSSYEQYF. Using reference TRBV5-5 and TRBJ2-7 for the parts outside the CDR3, the full variable domain is DAGVTQSPTHLIKTRGQQVTLRCSPISGHKSVSWYQQVLGQGPQFIFQYYEKEERGRGNFPDRFSARQFPNYSSELNVNALLLGDSALYLCASSWTGLSSYEQYFGPGTRLTVT.

The rearrangement uses TRBV29-1 and TRBJ1-1; 8 positions match TRBD1. Per germline, CDR1 SQVTM and CDR2 ANQGSEA. J lost 3 bases, V lost 4 bases, and 4 bases had no gene match. The CDR3 contains 13 residues. CDR3 coding DNA: TGCAGCGTTGCGGACAGGGTGTACACTGAAGCTTTCTTT. It specifies CSVADRVYTEAFF.

The chain couples TRBV15 to TRBJ2-7; 14 bases fit TRBD2. Looked up from germline, CDR1 is LNHNV and CDR2 is YYDKDF (reference sequence). Trimming cost V 1 base and J 5 bases; bases outside gene matches: 10. The CDR3 is made up of 18 amino acids. CDR3 loop: CATSRVNPRLAGGDEQYF. CDR3 coding DNA: TGTGCCACCAGCAGAGTCAACCCTCGACTAGCGGGAGGGGACGAGCAGTACTTC.

V usage is TRBV14 and J usage is TRBJ1-2; no definite D call. CDR3 size: 14 residues. The ends were cut back, 0 bases at V and 4 bases at J, with 9 bases in the middle. CDR1 is SGHDN, CDR2 FVKESK, per germline. CDR3 residues: CASSQDNAVYGYTF. The CDR3 nucleotides read TGTGCCAGCAGCCAAGATAACGCCGTCTATGGCTACACCTTC.

This CDR3 reads CATSSLRDSYGYTF. Here the CDR3 DNA reads TGTGCCACCAGCTCTCTCCGGGACAGCTATGGCTACACCTTC. J is TRBJ1-2 and V is TRBV15; TRBD1 agrees at 7 bases. V trimming: 5 bases; J trimming: 4 bases; junction bases outside the gene matches: 7. There are 14 residues in the CDR3. Germline V gene data show CDR1 as LNHNV and CDR2 as YYDKDF (reference sequence).